This T cell receptor (beta chain) was identified during a study of blood T cell repertoires in COVID-19. Study overall: Sample material is recorded as cDNA or gDNA derived from T cells, B-cell-depleted T cells, or PBMCs.

Original handling: Estimates of nucleated cell counts were drawn from the amplification of reference gene primers. Here immunoSEQ multiplex PCR was the method, and the copy in TCRdb shows in-frame clones only, minus some. V, J and clone size derive from that table, while D and trimming were established from the DNA sequence. Among around 100,000 clones listed, approximately 88% were seen once. From germline, CDR1 is SGHRS and CDR2 YFSETQ. V shed 4 bases and J shed 0 bases, with 16 bases lying between them. CDR3 length: 16 amino acids. This receptor was identified in a man aged 60 to 69 with acute or convalescent COVID-19. J is TRBJ1-2 and V is TRBV5-1; TRBD1 is a possible D gene (5 bases). Input material: peripheral blood. CDR3 loop: CASSPGGLGANYGYTF. In DNA form, the CDR3 reads TGCGCCAGCAGCCCGGGAGGGTTGGGGGCTAACTATGGCTACACCTTC.